One and the same sample provided the 2 T cell receptor beta chains below, sequenced in a study of cytomegalovirus exposure and HLA in healthy donors. Both 60 Vbeta primers and 13 Jbeta primers went into the PCR. Sequencing was performed with immunoSEQ multiplex PCR; in TCRdb, only in-frame clones are kept and a portion is missing. The data contain 150,000 to 200,000 clones, 80% of them singletons. The sequencing input was PBMCs. The receptors derive from a woman in her 40s in good health and CMV-seronegative.

V is TRBV28 and J is TRBJ2-1, with TRBD2 matching 7 bases. The junction had 10 bases not matched to a gene; V was cut back by 6 bases and J by 5 bases. The V gene's germline CDR1 is MDHEN and CDR2 SYDVKM. The CDR3 is 15 residues long. In DNA, the CDR3 is TGTGCCAGCAGGGCGAGGCTAGCGGTCAACAATGAGCAGTTCTTC. Translating it yields CASRARLAVNNEQFF.

The rearrangement uses TRBV7-2 and TRBJ2-3; a weak D match, TRBD2 (6 bases). Trimming removed 7 bases at V and 4 bases at J, with 18 bases between. CDR1 is SGHTA, CDR2 FQGNSA, per germline. The CDR3 spans 15 residues. CDR3 loop: CASIWGVGQADTQYF. In nucleotides, the CDR3 is TGTGCCAGCATCTGGGGGGTGGGTCAGGCAGATACGCAGTATTTT.